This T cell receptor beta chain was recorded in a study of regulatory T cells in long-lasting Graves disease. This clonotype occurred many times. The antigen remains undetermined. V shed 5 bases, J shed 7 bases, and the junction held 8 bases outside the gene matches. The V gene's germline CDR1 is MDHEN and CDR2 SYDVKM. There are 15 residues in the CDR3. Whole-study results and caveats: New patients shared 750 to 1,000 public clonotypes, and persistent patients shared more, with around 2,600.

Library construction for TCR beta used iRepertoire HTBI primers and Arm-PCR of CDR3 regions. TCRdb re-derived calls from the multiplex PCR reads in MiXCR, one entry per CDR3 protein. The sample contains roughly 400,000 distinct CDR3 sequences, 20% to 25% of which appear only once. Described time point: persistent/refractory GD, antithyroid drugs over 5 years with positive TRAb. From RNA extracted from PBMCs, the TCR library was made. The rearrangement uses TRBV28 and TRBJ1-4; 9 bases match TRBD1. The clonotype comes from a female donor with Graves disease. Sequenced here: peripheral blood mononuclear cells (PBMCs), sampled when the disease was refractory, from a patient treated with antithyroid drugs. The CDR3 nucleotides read TGTGCCAGCAGTCTGGACAGGGGAAGAAGTGAAAAACTGTTTTTT. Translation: CASSLDRGRSEKLFF.